Listed here are 10 T cell receptor beta chains from one sample, sequenced in a study of beta chain features in type 1 diabetes. The investigators reverse transcribed all of the isolated RNA, so they sequenced expressed TCRB transcripts. Generated by immunoSEQ multiplex PCR, the TCRdb table keeps only in-frame clones and is missing some. The sample lists 200,000 to 250,000 clones; over 8.5% were seen once. The sample was naive CD4+ T cells from blood. The source is a woman younger than 30 in good health.

This chain links TRBV5-4 with TRBJ2-1, with 9 bases lining up with TRBD1. This CDR3 has 15 residues. Trimming took 4 bases from V and 6 from J; bases not matched to a gene: 8. CDR1 SGHNT and CDR2 YYREEE come from the germline V gene (reference sequence). The CDR3 DNA is TGTGCCAGCAGCATACGACAGGGGGTCGGCAATGAGCAGTTCTTC. As protein: CASSIRQGVGNEQFF.

The chain combines TRBV6-1 with TRBJ1-1, with 9 bases matching TRBD1. CDR1 is MNHNS, CDR2 SASEGT, per germline. The CDR3 has 15 amino acids. With V trimmed by 6 bases and J by 1 base, 6 bases remained unmatched. Here the CDR3 DNA reads TGTGCCAGCAGCCGGGGGACAGGGAGGAACACTGAAGCTTTCTTT. It yields the protein CASSRGTGRNTEAFF.

This clone was detected only a few times. The rearrangement links TRBV5-1 to TRBJ2-3; D may be TRBD2 (5 bases). This CDR3 region has 15 residues. V shed 2 bases and J shed 2 bases, with 12 bases lying between them. Germline V gene data show CDR1 as SGHRS and CDR2 as YFSETQ. The DNA for the CDR3 is TGCGCCAGCAGCTTTAAGAGGGTGACCACAGATACGCAGTATTTT. It specifies CASSFKRVTTDTQYF.

The V and J genes are TRBV30 and TRBJ1-2; tentatively, D is TRBD1 (5 bases). The CDR3 extends over 13 amino acids. V lost 1 base and J lost 5, with 11 bases in between. In germline, CDR1 is GTSNPN, CDR2 SVGIG (reference sequence). The CDR3 sequence: CAWSAQAGYGYTF. The CDR3 DNA follows: TGTGCCTGGAGTGCACAGGCTGGGTATGGCTACACCTTC.

The table lists this clone with a few counts. The chain carries TRBV5-1 and TRBJ2-5, with TRBD2 matching over 9 bases. The CDR3 is made up of 16 amino acids. Unmatched junction bases numbered 7, after V lost 0 bases and J lost 4 bases. Germline CDR1 reads SGHRS; CDR2 reads YFSETQ. The CDR3 is CASSLGLAVGSETQYF. DNA of the CDR3: TGCGCCAGCAGCTTGGGACTAGCGGTGGGGTCAGAGACCCAGTACTTC.

This clone was observed a handful of times. The J gene is TRBJ2-5, the V gene TRBV11-3, with 9 nucleotides matching TRBD1. From germline, CDR1 is SGHNT and CDR2 YENEEA. The CDR3 has 15 amino acids. Losses at the gene ends were 5 bases for V and 7 bases for J; bases not matched to a gene: 11. The DNA of the CDR3 is TGTGCCAGCAGCGGCCGGGACAGGGACTCCCCGACCCAGTACTTC. Residues: CASSGRDRDSPTQYF.

This clone has only a few counts. The rearrangement uses TRBV6-5 and TRBJ2-5; 10 positions agree with TRBD1. Germline V CDR1 and CDR2: MNHEY, SVGAGI. This CDR3 is 15 amino acids long. Trimming cost V 0 bases and J 7 bases; bases outside gene matches: 5. DNA of the CDR3: TGTGCCAGCAGTTACTCGAGACAGGGGGCCGGGACCCAGTACTTC. Protein sequence: CASSYSRQGAGTQYF.

V and J are TRBV25-1 and TRBJ2-7, with TRBD2 matching over 11 bases. With V trimmed by 6 bases and J by 4 bases, 8 bases remained unmatched. The CDR3 loop spans 15 amino acids. From germline, CDR1 is MGHDK and CDR2 SYGVNS. Here the CDR3 DNA reads TGTGCCAGCAGATACGAACTAGCGGGGGCATACGAGCAGTACTTC. Protein product: CASRYELAGAYEQYF.

This clone was recorded a few times. CDR3 loop: CASSEAVQNAAFF. The CDR3 bases are TGTGCCAGCAGTGAAGCGGTACAGAATGCAGCTTTCTTT. This chain links TRBV2 with TRBJ1-1; no reliable D call. This CDR3 has 13 amino acids. The germline V gene has CDR1 SNHLY and CDR2 FYNNEI. V dropped 0 bases and J dropped 10 bases, with 12 bases sitting between them.

In this sample, this clone turned up a few times. The chain links TRBV28 to TRBJ2-7; TRBD2 is a possible D gene (5 bases). V gave up 6 bases and J gave up 3 bases, with 12 bases separating them. The CDR3 sequence is 13 residues long. Germline CDR1 MDHEN, CDR2 SYDVKM. Written as DNA, the CDR3 is TGTGCCAGCAGATTAGGACTGAACTACGAGCAGTACTTC. Translating it yields CASRLGLNYEQYF.